This T cell receptor (beta chain) was sequenced for a study of blood T cell repertoires in COVID-19. Study details: Samples came from the United States, Italy and Spain, spanning acute and convalescent COVID-19.

The data were produced by immunoSEQ multiplex PCR, yet TCRdb's version contains in-frame clones alone and is incomplete. Among 150,000 to 200,000 clones listed, 65% to 90% were seen once. A word on this clone: One end of the junction does not line up with germline, which may come from a read error.

CDR3 length equals 12 residues. Germline V gene lookup returns CDR1 SGHRS and CDR2 YFSETQ. The sequence was obtained from a man aged 55 to 70 with acute or convalescent COVID-19. The V gene is TRBV5-1, the J gene TRBJ2-7, with 9 bases aligning to TRBD1. Sequenced material: peripheral blood. CDR3 in amino acids: CASSWTGEAQIF. The DNA for the CDR3 is TGCGCCAGCAGCTGGACAGGGGAGGCTCAGATCTTC.